Described below is a single T cell receptor (beta chain) sequence and its context. The time point: pre-reinfection, 55 to 20 weeks before reinfection detection. The sorted cells went straight to TCR sequencing with no prior in vitro expansion. Control naive CD8 T cells came from a couple of donors at all three reinfection time points. The junction had 5 bases not matched to a gene; V was cut back by 4 bases and J by 8 bases. Germline V CDR1 and CDR2: GTSNPN, SVGIG (reference sequence). The CDR3 sequence is 13 residues long. This sample is part of a study of memory CD8 T cells in hepatitis C reinfection. TCRdb's table, derived via immunoSEQ multiplex PCR, lists solely in-frame clones and lacks some. The sample has just over 50,000 clones; over 85% are singletons.

This chain uses TRBV30 with TRBJ2-1, with 10 positions matching TRBD1. The specimen sequenced was naive CD8+ T cells sorted from blood. The TCR was taken from a man aged 18 to 30 with hepatitis C virus infection. For the CDR3, the DNA is TGTGCCTGGAATGGACAGGGGGTGGATGAGCAGTTCTTC. Its protein is CAWNGQGVDEQFF.